This is a list of T cell receptor beta chains from one sample in a study of identical twins. TCRdb called the 5' RACE reads again in MiXCR, with one record for every CDR3 protein. Of some 710,000 distinct CDR3 sequences detected, approximately 6% appear once; the ten largest clones hold roughly 2%. Sequenced material: naive T cells sorted from blood. These receptors originate from a man between 18 and 29 years old in good health. Both conserved end residues are part of each CDR3. A D gene is named only where the DNA matches it firmly. Part of the rows lack a size; the others show once, few, many or a class for expanded clones.

J	V	size	D	DNA	CDR3
TRBJ2-5	TRBV9	many	TRBD1	TGTGCCAGCAGCGTTCAGACAGGGCCCCAGGAGACCCAGTACTTC	CASSVQTGPQETQYF
TRBJ2-4	TRBV12-3/TRBV12-4	many	TRBD1	TGTGCCAGCAGTTCGGACAGGGTGGGAAACATTCAGTACTTC	CASSSDRVGNIQYF
TRBJ2-6	TRBV5-1	-	TRBD2	TGCGCCAGCAGCTTCCTAGCGGGCAACTCTGGGGCCAACGTCCTGACTTTC	CASSFLAGNSGANVLTF
TRBJ2-2	TRBV24-1	few	TRBD2	TGTGCCACCAGTGATTTGCGGGCGGGAGTTGCAACCGGGGAGCTGTTTTTT	CATSDLRAGVATGELFF
TRBJ2-1	TRBV7-9	many	-	TGTGCCAGCAGACCGGACTCCGGCAATGAGCAGTTCTTC	CASRPDSGNEQFF
TRBJ2-3	TRBV9	few	-	TGTGCCAGCAGCCCCCTGGGACACAGCACAGATACGCAGTATTTT	CASSPLGHSTDTQYF
TRBJ2-5	TRBV6-6	many	-	TGTGCCAGCTGTGGGGTGAGGGGAGAGACCCAGTACTTC	CASCGVRGETQYF
TRBJ2-3	TRBV3-1	-	TRBD2	TGTGCCAGCAGCCAAGTCCTCACTAGCGGGAGCACAGATACGCAGTATTTT	CASSQVLTSGSTDTQYF
TRBJ2-1	TRBV29-1	many	-	TGCAGCGTTGAAGATTACCGTCTCAAGCAGTTCTTC	CSVEDYRLKQFF
TRBJ2-3	TRBV20-1	many	TRBD2	TGCAGTGTCGGTCGGGAGGCACTCCCACGGTATTTT	CSVGREALPRYF
TRBJ1-5	TRBV29-1	few	TRBD1	TGCAGCGTTGAAACAGGGGGCAATCAGCCCCAGCATTTT	CSVETGGNQPQHF
TRBJ2-1	TRBV28	few	TRBD2	TGTGCCAGCAGTCAGACTAGCACCAATGAGCAGTTCTTC	CASSQTSTNEQFF
TRBJ2-1	TRBV7-2	-	-	TGTGCCGGCAGCGACCTCGAGCGGACGTACAATGAGCAGTTCTTC	CAGSDLERTYNEQFF
TRBJ2-3	TRBV20-1	many	-	TGCAGTGCTCGCCTAAGGTCGGGTGATACGCAGTATTTT	CSARLRSGDTQYF
TRBJ1-5	TRBV6-5	few	-	TGTGCCAGCAGTTTGATCCCCGATAGCAATCAGCCCCAGCATTTT	CASSLIPDSNQPQHF
TRBJ2-3	TRBV6-1	once	TRBD2	TGTGCCAGCTCGAGGCGGGAGGGCCACGATACGCAGTATTTT	CASSRREGHDTQYF
TRBJ2-1	TRBV6-4	many	TRBD2	TGTGCCAGCAGTCCCGGACTAGCGGACTCCTACAATGAGCAGTTCTTC	CASSPGLADSYNEQFF
TRBJ2-3	TRBV20-1	few	-	TGCAGTGCTAGCCCCGGGCCCCTCGGGGATACGCAGTATTTT	CSASPGPLGDTQYF
TRBJ1-1	TRBV5-1	many	-	TGCGCCAGCAGCTTGGGAGAGGGGTGGACTGAAGCTTTCTTT	CASSLGEGWTEAFF
TRBJ2-5	TRBV18	-	-	TGTGCCAGCTCACCACCATCTGGGACCGTACAGGGGACCCAGTACTTC	CASSPPSGTVQGTQYF
TRBJ2-7	TRBV4-2	few	TRBD2	TGTGCCAGCAGCCAAGAGGTCCGGACTAGCTCCTACGAGCAGTACTTC	CASSQEVRTSSYEQYF
TRBJ2-3	TRBV30	-	TRBD1	TGTGCCTGGAGTTCCGGGACAGGGGCATATATGCAGTATTTT	CAWSSGTGAYMQYF
TRBJ2-5	TRBV29-1	many	TRBD1	TGCAGCGTGAGCGACAGGGCCACTACAACCCAGTACTTC	CSVSDRATTTQYF
TRBJ2-1	TRBV21-1	-	-	TGTGCCAGCAGCAGCCCCTGGGTGAGCGGACTGGCCAATGAGCAGTTCTTC	CASSSPWVSGLANEQFF
TRBJ2-3	TRBV4-2	many	TRBD2	TGTGCCAGCAGCCAGCGGGGACTAGCGGGAGAGACGGATACGCAGTATTTT	CASSQRGLAGETDTQYF
TRBJ2-3	TRBV11-2	few	-	TGTGCCAGCAGCCCCGGGCGGAGGGCTGCAGATACGCAGTATTTT	CASSPGRRAADTQYF
TRBJ2-1	TRBV12-3/TRBV12-4	many	TRBD1	TGTGCCAGTTTAAACAGGGGGATATACAATGAGCAGTTCTTC	CASLNRGIYNEQFF
TRBJ1-2	TRBV6-6	many	-	TGTGCCAGCACAGACCGTAACTATGGCTACACCTTC	CASTDRNYGYTF
TRBJ2-1	TRBV4-1	many	TRBD2	TGCGCCAGCAGCTGGGGGGGGTCCTACAATGAGCAGTTCTTC	CASSWGGSYNEQFF
TRBJ2-5	TRBV25-1	many	TRBD1	TGTGCCAGCAGTCCGAGGGGGCACGAGACCCAGTACTTC	CASSPRGHETQYF
TRBJ2-1	TRBV20-1	-	TRBD1	TGCAGTGCTATGGACAGGGGGCACTACAATGAGCAGTTCTTC	CSAMDRGHYNEQFF
TRBJ2-1	TRBV12-3/TRBV12-4	many	TRBD2	TGTGCCAGCAGTTTACGGGCGGGAGTAAACCGCAATGAGCAGTTCTTC	CASSLRAGVNRNEQFF
TRBJ1-1	TRBV5-1	many	-	TGCGCCAGCAGCTTGGTCCCTCTGAACACTGAAGCTTTCTTT	CASSLVPLNTEAFF
TRBJ2-5	TRBV5-1	few	TRBD2	TGCGCCAGCAGCTTGAATCCAGGGACTAGCGGGAGGAGAGGGGAGACCCAGTACTTC	CASSLNPGTSGRRGETQYF
TRBJ1-5	TRBV6-2/TRBV6-3	many	-	TGTGCCAGCAGTTACGGGAACAATCAGCCCCAGCATTTT	CASSYGNNQPQHF
TRBJ1-1	TRBV5-1	-	-	TGCGCCAGCAGCTTGGCCGATAAAAGGGGCGTTACTGAAGCTTTCTTT	CASSLADKRGVTEAFF
TRBJ1-1	TRBV11-1	many	-	TGTGCCAGCAGCTTCCAAGACATGAACACTGAAGCTTTCTTT	CASSFQDMNTEAFF
TRBJ2-2	TRBV28	many	TRBD1	TGTGCCAGCTACTCCGGGACAGCCAACACCGGGGAGCTGTTTTTT	CASYSGTANTGELFF
TRBJ2-3	TRBV2	few	-	TGTGCCAGCTATAACCCGGGACTCTCCACAGATACGCAGTATTTT	CASYNPGLSTDTQYF
TRBJ1-2	TRBV29-1	many	-	TGCAGCGTTGTCTTAGGGGATGTTGGCTACACCTTC	CSVVLGDVGYTF
TRBJ2-1	TRBV20-1	few	TRBD2	TGCAGTGCTGGAGATATTGGTCTAGCGGGGATCAACAATGAGCAGTTCTTC	CSAGDIGLAGINNEQFF
TRBJ1-2	TRBV10-3	-	-	TGTGCCATCAGTGAGGCCCAGTTGCGGGACTATGGCTACACCTTC	CAISEAQLRDYGYTF
TRBJ2-5	TRBV6-2/TRBV6-3	many	-	TGTGCCAGCAGTTACCGCACAGACGTGGAGACCCAGTACTTC	CASSYRTDVETQYF